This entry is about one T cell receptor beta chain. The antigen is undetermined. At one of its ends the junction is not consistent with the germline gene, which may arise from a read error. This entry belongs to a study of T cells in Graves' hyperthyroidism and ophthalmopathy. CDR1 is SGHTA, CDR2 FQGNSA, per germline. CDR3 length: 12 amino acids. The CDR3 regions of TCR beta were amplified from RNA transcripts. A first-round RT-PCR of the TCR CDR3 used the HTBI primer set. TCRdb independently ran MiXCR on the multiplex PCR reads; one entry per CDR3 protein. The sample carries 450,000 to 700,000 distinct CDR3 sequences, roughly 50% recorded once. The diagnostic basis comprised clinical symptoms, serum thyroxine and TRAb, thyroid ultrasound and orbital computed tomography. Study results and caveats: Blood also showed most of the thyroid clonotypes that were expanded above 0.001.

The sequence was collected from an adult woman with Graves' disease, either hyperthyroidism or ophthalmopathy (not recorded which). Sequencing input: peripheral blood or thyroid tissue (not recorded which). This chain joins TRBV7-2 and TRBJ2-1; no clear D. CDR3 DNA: TGTGCCGGCAGCTTCGGCCATCGGGAGCAGTTCTTC. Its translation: CAGSFGHREQFF.